The clone carrying this TCR beta chain was found once. The CDR3 consists of 12 residues. CDR1 is SNHLY and CDR2 is FYNNEI in the germline V gene. Deletions cut 7 bases from V and 0 bases from J, with 5 bases between. The method was immunoSEQ multiplex PCR; TCRdb's version includes in-frame clones alone and lacks a portion of them. The sample has about 150,000 clones; roughly 94% are singletons. The source of the sample is a study of control samples from healthy donors and cancer patients. This chain uses TRBV2 with TRBJ2-3; D unresolved. Specimen: blood. The clonotype comes from a man in his forties in good health. The CDR3 here is CASTLSTDTQYF. Written as DNA, the CDR3 is TGTGCCAGCACCCTCAGCACAGATACGCAGTATTTT.